Below are 12 T cell receptor beta chains sequenced from a single sample in a study of memory CD4+ T cells and cytomegalovirus serostatus (dated by TCRdb to about 2019). A FACSAria II was used to sort memory CD4+ T cells, defined as single viable CD3+CD4+CD8-CD45RO+ cells. The library was prepared using the immunoSEQ multiplex PCR assay. This is the immuneACCESS table as TCRdb keeps it, with only in-frame sequences that have V and J called. A part of the clones is gone; compared with another copy, unresolved V genes explain less than half, and the rest is unexplained. Within this sample are 50,000 to 75,000 clones, with 80% to 85% of them counted one time only. The ten largest clonotypes hold around 0.9% of the sample. The sequenced material came from memory CD4+ T cells from blood. All receptors come from an adult in good health and CMV-seronegative.

The J gene is TRBJ2-5, the V gene TRBV2, with D unresolved. V was pared by 8 bases and J by 3 bases, with 10 bases between. Germline assignment: CDR1 SNHLY and CDR2 FYNNEI. This CDR3 has 12 amino acids. CDR3 loop: CASRRIKETQYF. CDR3 sequence (DNA): TGTGCCAGCCGCCGGATAAAAGAGACCCAGTACTTC.

This clone was observed a few times. The chain employs TRBV2 and TRBJ1-4; D is unresolved. There are 15 residues in the CDR3. V was pared by 2 bases and J by 7 bases, with 14 bases between. The germline gives CDR1 SNHLY, CDR2 FYNNEI. The CDR3 spells CASSEPRAMSEKLFF. CDR3 in DNA: TGTGCCAGCAGTGAACCCCGGGCGATGAGTGAAAAACTGTTTTTT.

This clone turned up a few times. V and J are TRBV11-1 and TRBJ1-1; no definite D call. V lost 5 bases and J 2 bases, leaving 9 bases between the germline ends. Germline V gene lookup returns CDR1 SGHAT and CDR2 FQDESV (reference sequence). CDR3 length equals 13 residues. The CDR3 sequence is CASSHPGNTEAFF. For the CDR3, the DNA is TGTGCCAGCAGCCACCCGGGAAACACTGAAGCTTTCTTT.

The J gene is TRBJ1-2, the V gene TRBV9, with 8 nucleotides matching TRBD1. CDR1 and CDR2 from the germline V gene are SGDLS and YYNGEE. The V segment lost 2 bases and the J segment 7 bases; nucleotides outside the gene matches: 1. This CDR3 is built from 12 residues. CDR3 in DNA: TGTGCCAGCAGCGTGACAGGGGCTGGCTACACCTTC. Translated: CASSVTGAGYTF.

This clone was observed once. J is TRBJ2-7 and V is TRBV5-8; possibly TRBD1 for D (5 bases). Germline CDR1 reads SGHTS; CDR2 reads YDEGEE. V shed 0 bases and J shed 1 base, with 8 bases lying between them. This CDR3 is 14 amino acids long. CDR3 protein: CASSLGSGSYEQYF. CDR3 sequence (DNA): TGTGCCAGCAGCTTGGGGTCAGGGTCCTACGAGCAGTACTTC.

The DNA for the CDR3 is TGCAGTGCTAGGGGTGGGACGCAGTATTTT. As protein: CSARGGTQYF. The gene calls are TRBV20-1 and TRBJ2-3; D is uncertain. The CDR3 is 10 residues long. Germline assignment: CDR1 DFQATT and CDR2 SNEGSKA (reference sequence). V was shortened by 3 bases and J by 9 bases, with 7 bases between the two germline ends.

The chain uses TRBV15 and TRBJ1-2; a weak D match, TRBD1 (6 bases). CDR1 and CDR2 (germline): LNHNV, YYDKDF (reference sequence). The CDR3 sequence is 14 residues long. V shed 0 bases and J shed 6 bases, with 11 bases lying between them. The CDR3 bases are TGTGCCACCAGCAGAGATAGGGAGGGGGATGGCTACACCTTC. Protein: CATSRDREGDGYTF.

The V gene is TRBV13, the J gene TRBJ2-1; 7 bases fit TRBD2. The CDR3 contains 15 residues. The V segment lost 0 bases and the J segment 8 bases; nucleotides outside the gene matches: 7. Looked up from germline, CDR1 is PRHDT and CDR2 is FYEKMQ (reference sequence). CDR3 sequence: CASSLGPAGRDEQFF. As DNA, the CDR3 is TGTGCCAGCAGCTTAGGACCAGCGGGGCGGGATGAGCAGTTCTTC.

V gene TRBV19 combines with J gene TRBJ1-5; unclear D gene. The V end lost 2 bases, the J end lost 1 base, and 12 bases lay between the germline ends. The CDR3 sequence is 16 residues long. Germline V gene sequence: CDR1 LNHDA, CDR2 SQIVND (reference sequence). The CDR3 sequence is CASSIWPVGSNQPQHF. The CDR3 nucleotides read TGTGCCAGTAGTATATGGCCCGTTGGGAGCAATCAGCCCCAGCATTTT.

This clone appeared a single time. The rearrangement uses TRBV19 and TRBJ1-4, with 8 nucleotides matching TRBD1. This CDR3 comprises 15 residues. The V segment lost 7 bases and the J segment 4 bases; nucleotides outside the gene matches: 8. Germline values: CDR1 LNHDA, CDR2 SQIVND (reference sequence). CDR3 coding DNA: TGTGCCAGTACGGGACAGGAACCTGATAATGAAAAACTGTTTTTT. Translating it yields CASTGQEPDNEKLFF. Drawing the rest from reference TRBV19 and TRBJ1-4, the complete variable domain is DGGITQSPKYLFRKEGQNVTLSCEQNLNHDAMYWYRQDPGQGLRLIYYSQIVNDFQKGDIAEGYSVSREKKESFPLTVTSAQKNPTAFYLCASTGQEPDNEKLFFGSGTQLSVL.

J is TRBJ1-1 and V is TRBV7-3; 10 nucleotides line up with TRBD1. Germline V CDR1 and CDR2: SGHTA, FQGTGA. The CDR3 length is 14 residues. V trimming: 3 bases; J trimming: 3 bases; junction bases outside the gene matches: 1. The CDR3 DNA sequence: TGTGCCAGCAGCTTGGGACAGGGGCACACTGAAGCTTTCTTT. Amino acids: CASSLGQGHTEAFF. Together with reference TRBV7-3 and TRBJ1-1, the CDR3 gives the full variable domain: GAGVSQTPSNKVTEKGKYVELRCDPISGHTALYWYRQSLGQGPEFLIYFQGTGAADDSGLPNDRFFAVRPEGSVSTLKIQRTERGDSAVYLCASSLGQGHTEAFFGQGTRLTVV.

This clone was found a few times. Additional DNA sequences in this sample encode the identical CDR3. The gene calls are TRBV2 and TRBJ2-7; 7 positions agree with TRBD1. With V trimmed by 2 bases and J by 0 bases, 1 base remained unmatched. CDR3 length: 14 residues. CDR1 is SNHLY, CDR2 FYNNEI, per germline. CDR3 sequence reads: CASSEQGDSYEQYF. CDR3 in DNA: TGTGCCAGCAGTGAACAGGGGGACTCCTACGAGCAGTACTTC.